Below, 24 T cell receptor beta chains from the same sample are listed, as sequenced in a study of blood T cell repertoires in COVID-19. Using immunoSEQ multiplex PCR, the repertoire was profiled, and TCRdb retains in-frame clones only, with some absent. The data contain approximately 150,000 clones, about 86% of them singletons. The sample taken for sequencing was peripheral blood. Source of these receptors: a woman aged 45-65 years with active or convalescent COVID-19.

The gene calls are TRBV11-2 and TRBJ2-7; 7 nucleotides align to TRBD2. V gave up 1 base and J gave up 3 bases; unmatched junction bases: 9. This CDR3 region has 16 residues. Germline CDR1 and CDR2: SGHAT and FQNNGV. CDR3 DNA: TGTGCCAGCAGCTTAGTTGCAGCGGGGCCGCTCTACGAGCAGTACTTC. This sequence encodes CASSLVAAGPLYEQYF. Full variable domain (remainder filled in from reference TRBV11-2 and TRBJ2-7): EAGVAQSPRYKIIEKRQSVAFWCNPISGHATLYWYQQILGQGPKLLIQFQNNGVVDDSQLPKDRFSAERLKGVDSTLKIQPAKLEDSAVYLCASSLVAAGPLYEQYFGPGTRLTVT.

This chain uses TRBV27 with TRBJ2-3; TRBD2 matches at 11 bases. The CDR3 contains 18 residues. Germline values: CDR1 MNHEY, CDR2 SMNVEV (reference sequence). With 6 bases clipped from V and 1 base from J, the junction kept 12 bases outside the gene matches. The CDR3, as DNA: TGTGCCAGCAGCCCTGGGCTAGCGGGGGGAATGGGCACAGATACGCAGTATTTT. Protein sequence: CASSPGLAGGMGTDTQYF.

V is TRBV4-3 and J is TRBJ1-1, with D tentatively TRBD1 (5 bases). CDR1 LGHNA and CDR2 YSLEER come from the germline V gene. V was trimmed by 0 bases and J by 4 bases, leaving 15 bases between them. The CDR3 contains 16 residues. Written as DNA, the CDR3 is TGCGCCAGCAGCCAAGATTCCCCGGGCGGGACCACTGAAGCTTTCTTT. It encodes CASSQDSPGGTTEAFF.

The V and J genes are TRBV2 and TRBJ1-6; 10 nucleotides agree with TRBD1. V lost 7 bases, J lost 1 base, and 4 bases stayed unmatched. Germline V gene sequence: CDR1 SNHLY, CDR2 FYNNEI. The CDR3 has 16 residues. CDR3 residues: CASTLDRGSYNSPLHF. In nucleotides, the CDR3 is TGTGCCAGCACCCTGGACAGGGGGTCCTATAATTCACCCCTCCACTTT. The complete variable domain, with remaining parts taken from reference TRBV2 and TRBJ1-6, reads EPEVTQTPSHQVTQMGQEVILRCVPISNHLYFYWYRQILGQKVEFLVSFYNNEISEKSEIFDDQFSVERPDGSNFTLKIRSTKLEDSAMYFCASTLDRGSYNSPLHFGNGTRLTVT.

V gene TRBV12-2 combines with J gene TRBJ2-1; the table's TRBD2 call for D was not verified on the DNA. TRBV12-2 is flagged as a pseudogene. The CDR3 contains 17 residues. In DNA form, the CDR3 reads TGTGCAAGTCGCTTAGCGGAGCGGCGGGACCCCTACAATGAGCAGTTCTTC. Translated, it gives CASRLAERRDPYNEQFF.

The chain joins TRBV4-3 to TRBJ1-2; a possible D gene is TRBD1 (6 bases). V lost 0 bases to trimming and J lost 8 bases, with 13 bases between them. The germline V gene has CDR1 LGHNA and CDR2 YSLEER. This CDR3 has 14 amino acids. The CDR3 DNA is TGCGCCAGCAGCCAAGAGCTCTCAGGGGAAGGCTACACCTTC. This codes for CASSQELSGEGYTF.

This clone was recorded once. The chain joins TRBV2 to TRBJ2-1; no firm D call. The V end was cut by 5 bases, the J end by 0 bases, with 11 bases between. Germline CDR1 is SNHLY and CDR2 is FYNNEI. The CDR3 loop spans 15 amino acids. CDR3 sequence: CASSMQVRSYNEQFF. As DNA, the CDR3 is TGTGCCAGCAGTATGCAGGTTCGCTCCTACAATGAGCAGTTCTTC.

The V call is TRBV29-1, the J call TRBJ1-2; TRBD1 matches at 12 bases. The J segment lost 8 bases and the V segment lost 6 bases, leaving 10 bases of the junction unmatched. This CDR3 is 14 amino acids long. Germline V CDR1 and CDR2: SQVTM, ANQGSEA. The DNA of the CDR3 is TGCAGCGTGGGCCTGGGACAGGGGGCGCAAGGCTACACCTTC. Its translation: CSVGLGQGAQGYTF.

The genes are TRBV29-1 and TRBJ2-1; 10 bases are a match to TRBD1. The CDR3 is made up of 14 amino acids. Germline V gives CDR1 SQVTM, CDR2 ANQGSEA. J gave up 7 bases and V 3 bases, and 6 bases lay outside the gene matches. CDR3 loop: CSVEQTGGKNEQFF. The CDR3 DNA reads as TGCAGCGTTGAGCAGACAGGGGGCAAAAATGAGCAGTTCTTC.

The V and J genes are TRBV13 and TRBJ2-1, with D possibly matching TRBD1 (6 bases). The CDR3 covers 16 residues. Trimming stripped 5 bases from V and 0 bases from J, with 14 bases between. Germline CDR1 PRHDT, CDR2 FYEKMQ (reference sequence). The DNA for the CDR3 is TGTGCCAGCAGCCTTAACAGGGACAACTCCTACAATGAGCAGTTCTTC. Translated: CASSLNRDNSYNEQFF. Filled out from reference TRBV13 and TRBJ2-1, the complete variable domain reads AAGVIQSPRHLIKEKRETATLKCYPIPRHDTVYWYQQGPGQDPQFLISFYEKMQSDKGSIPDRFSAQQFSDYHSELNMSSLELGDSALYFCASSLNRDNSYNEQFFGPGTRLTVL.

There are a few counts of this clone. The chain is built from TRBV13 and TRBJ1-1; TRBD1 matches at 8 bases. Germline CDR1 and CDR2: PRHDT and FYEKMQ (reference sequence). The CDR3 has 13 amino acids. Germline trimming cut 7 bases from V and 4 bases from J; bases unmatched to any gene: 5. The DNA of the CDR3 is TGTGCCAGCACCGACAGGGGAGGCACTGAAGCTTTCTTT. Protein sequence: CASTDRGGTEAFF.

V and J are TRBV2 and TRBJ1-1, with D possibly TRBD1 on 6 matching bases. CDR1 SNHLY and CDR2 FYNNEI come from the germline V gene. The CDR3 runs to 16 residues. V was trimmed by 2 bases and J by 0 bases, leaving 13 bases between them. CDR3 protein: CASSERGGQMNTEAFF. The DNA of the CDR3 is TGTGCCAGCAGTGAACGGGGGGGGCAGATGAACACTGAAGCTTTCTTT.

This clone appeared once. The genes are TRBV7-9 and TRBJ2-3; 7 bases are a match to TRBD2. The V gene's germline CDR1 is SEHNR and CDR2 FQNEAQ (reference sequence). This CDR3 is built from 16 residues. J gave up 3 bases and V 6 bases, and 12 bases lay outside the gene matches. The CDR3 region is CASRSGAGRGTDTQYF. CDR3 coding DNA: TGTGCCAGCAGATCCGGGGCCGGGCGGGGGACAGATACGCAGTATTTT.

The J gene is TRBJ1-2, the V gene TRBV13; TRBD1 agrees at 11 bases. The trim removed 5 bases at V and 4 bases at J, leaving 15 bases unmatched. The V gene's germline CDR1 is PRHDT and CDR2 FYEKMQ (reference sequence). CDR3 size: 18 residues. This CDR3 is CASSPPWDRGVLGYGYTF. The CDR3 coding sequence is TGTGCCAGCAGCCCCCCTTGGGACAGGGGGGTTCTAGGCTATGGCTACACCTTC.

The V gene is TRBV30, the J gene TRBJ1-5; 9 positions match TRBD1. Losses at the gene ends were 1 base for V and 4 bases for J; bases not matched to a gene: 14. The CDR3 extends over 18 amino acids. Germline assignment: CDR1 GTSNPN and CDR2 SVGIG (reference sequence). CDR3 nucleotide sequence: TGTGCCTGGAGTGGACAAGCGACGACAGGGGGTGGTAATCAGCCCCAGCATTTT. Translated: CAWSGQATTGGGNQPQHF.

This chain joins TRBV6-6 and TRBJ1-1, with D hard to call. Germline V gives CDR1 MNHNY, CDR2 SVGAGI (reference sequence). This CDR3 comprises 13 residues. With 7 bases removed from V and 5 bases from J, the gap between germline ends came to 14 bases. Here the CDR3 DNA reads TGTGCCAGCAAAGGAGGAGGCGGTACTGAAGCTTTCTTT. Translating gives CASKGGGGTEAFF.

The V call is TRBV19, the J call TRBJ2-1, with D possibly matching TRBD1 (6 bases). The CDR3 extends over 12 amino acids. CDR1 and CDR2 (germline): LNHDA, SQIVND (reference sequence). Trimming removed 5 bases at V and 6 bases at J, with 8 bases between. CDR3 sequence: CASSEQGNEQFF. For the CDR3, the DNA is TGTGCCAGTAGTGAACAGGGCAATGAGCAGTTCTTC.

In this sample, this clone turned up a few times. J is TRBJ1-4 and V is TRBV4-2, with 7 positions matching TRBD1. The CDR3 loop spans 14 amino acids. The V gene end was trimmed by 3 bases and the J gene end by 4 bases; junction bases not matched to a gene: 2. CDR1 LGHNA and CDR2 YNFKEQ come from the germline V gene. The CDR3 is CASSQGQRNEKLFF. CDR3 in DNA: TGTGCCAGCAGCCAGGGACAGCGTAATGAAAAACTGTTTTTT.

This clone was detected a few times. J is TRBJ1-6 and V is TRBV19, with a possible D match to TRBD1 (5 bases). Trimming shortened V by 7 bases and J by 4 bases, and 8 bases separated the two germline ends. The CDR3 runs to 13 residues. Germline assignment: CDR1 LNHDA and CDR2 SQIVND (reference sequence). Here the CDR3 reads CASTDNYNSPLHF. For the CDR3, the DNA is TGTGCCAGTACGGACAATTATAATTCACCCCTCCACTTT.

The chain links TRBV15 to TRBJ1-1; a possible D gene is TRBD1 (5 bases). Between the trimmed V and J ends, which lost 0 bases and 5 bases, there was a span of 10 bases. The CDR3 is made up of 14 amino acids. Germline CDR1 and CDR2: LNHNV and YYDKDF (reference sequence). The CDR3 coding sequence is TGTGCCACCAGCAGAGAGAGGGGAGGAACTGAAGCTTTCTTT. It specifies CATSRERGGTEAFF.

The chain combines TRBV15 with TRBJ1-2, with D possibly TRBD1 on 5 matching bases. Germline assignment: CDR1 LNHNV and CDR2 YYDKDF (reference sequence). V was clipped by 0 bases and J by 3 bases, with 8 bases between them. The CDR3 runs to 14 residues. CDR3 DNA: TGTGCCACCAGCAGAGAGTCGACAGACTATGGCTACACCTTC. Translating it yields CATSRESTDYGYTF. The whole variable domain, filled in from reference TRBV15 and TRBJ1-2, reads DAMVIQNPRYQVTQFGKPVTLSCSQTLNHNVMYWYQQKSSQAPKLLFHYYDKDFNNEADTPDNFQSRRPNTSFCFLDIRSPGLGDTAMYLCATSRESTDYGYTFGSGTRLTVV.

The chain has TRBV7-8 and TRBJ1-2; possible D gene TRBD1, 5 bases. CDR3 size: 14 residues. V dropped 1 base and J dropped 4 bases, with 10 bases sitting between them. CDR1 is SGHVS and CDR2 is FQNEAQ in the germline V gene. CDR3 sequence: CASSLDIGGYGYTF. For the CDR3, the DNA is TGTGCCAGCAGCTTAGATATCGGGGGCTATGGCTACACCTTC. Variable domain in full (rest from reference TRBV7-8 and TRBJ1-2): GAGVSQSPRYKVAKRGQDVALRCDPISGHVSLFWYQQALGQGPEFLTYFQNEAQLDKSGLPSDRFFAERPEGSVSTLKIQRTQQEDSAVYLCASSLDIGGYGYTFGSGTRLTVV.

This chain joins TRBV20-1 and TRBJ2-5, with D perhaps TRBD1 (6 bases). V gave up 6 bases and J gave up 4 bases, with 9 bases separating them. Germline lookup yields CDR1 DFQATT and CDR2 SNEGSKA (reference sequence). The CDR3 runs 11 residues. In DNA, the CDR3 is TGCAGTGCAGGGGGAGCAGAGACCCAGTACTTC. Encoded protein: CSAGGAETQYF.

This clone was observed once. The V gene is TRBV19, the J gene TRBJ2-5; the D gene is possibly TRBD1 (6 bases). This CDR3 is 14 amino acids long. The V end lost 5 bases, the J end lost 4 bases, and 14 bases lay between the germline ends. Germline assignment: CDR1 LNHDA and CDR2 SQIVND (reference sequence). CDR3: CASSGAGVGETQYF. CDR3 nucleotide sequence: TGTGCCAGTAGTGGGGCAGGGGTTGGAGAGACCCAGTACTTC.